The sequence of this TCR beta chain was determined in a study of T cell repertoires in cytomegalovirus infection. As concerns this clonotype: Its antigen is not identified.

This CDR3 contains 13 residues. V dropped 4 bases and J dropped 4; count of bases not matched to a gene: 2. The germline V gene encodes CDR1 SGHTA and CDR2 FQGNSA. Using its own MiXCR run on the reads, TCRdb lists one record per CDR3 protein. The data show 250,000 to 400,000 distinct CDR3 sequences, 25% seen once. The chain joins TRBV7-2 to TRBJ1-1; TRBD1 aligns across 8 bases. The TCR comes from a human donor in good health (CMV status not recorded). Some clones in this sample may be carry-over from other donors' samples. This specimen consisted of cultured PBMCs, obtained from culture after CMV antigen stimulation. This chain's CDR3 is CASSWDRPTEAFF. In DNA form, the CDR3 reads TGTGCCAGCAGCTGGGACAGGCCCACTGAAGCTTTCTTT.